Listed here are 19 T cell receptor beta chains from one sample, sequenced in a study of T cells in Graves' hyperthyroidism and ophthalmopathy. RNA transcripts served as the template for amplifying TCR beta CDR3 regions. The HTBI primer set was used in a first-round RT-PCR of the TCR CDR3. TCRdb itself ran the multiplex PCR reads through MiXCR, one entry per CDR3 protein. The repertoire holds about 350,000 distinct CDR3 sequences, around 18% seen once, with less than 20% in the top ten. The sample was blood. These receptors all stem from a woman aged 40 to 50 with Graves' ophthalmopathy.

The CDR3 DNA follows: TGTGCCAGCAGAGAAACAGGAGCAGGGACTGAAGCTTTCTTT. This translates into CASRETGAGTEAFF. The chain combines TRBV27 with TRBJ1-1; maybe TRBD1 (5 bases). The ends were cut back, 6 bases at V and 5 bases at J, with 16 bases in the middle. The CDR3 has 14 residues. Germline CDR1 reads MNHEY; CDR2 reads SMNVEV (reference sequence).

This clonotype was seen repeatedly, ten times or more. CDR3 DNA sequence: TGCGCCAGCCATGACCGAAGACTAGCGGGAGTTACCGGGGAGCTGTTTTTT. Translated, it gives CASHDRRLAGVTGELFF. The chain uses TRBV10-2 and TRBJ2-2, with 12 bases that match TRBD2. Looked up from germline, CDR1 is WSHSY and CDR2 is SAAADI. The junction had 12 bases not matched to a gene; V was cut back by 8 bases and J by 5 bases. This CDR3 has 17 amino acids.

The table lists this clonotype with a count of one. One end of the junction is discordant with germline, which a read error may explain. The CDR3 protein is CATSHARDFTEASF. The CDR3 DNA sequence: TGTGCCACCAGCCATGCGAGAGATTTCACTGAAGCTTCCTTT. The chain recombines TRBV15 with TRBJ1-1, with no clear D. The length of the CDR3 is 14 residues. The germline V gene has CDR1 LNHNV and CDR2 YYDKDF (reference sequence). The entire variable domain, with the rest obtained from reference TRBV15 and TRBJ1-1, is as follows: DAMVIQNPRYQVTQFGKPVTLSCSQTLNHNVMYWYQQKSSQAPKLLFHYYDKDFNNEADTPDNFQSRRPNTSFCFLDIRSPGLGDTAMYLCATSHARDFTEASFGQGTRLTVV.

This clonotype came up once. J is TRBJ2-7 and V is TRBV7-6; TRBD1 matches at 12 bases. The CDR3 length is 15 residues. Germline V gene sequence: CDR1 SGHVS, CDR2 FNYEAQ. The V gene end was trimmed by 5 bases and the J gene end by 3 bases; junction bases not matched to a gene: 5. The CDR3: CASSLGTGGGYEQYF. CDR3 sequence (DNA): TGTGCCAGCAGCCTGGGGACAGGGGGCGGCTACGAGCAGTACTTC. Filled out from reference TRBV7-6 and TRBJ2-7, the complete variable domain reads GAGVSQSPRYKVTKRGQDVALRCDPISGHVSLYWYRQALGQGPEFLTYFNYEAQQDKSGLPNDRFSAERPEGSISTLTIQRTEQRDSAMYRCASSLGTGGGYEQYFGPGTRLTVT.

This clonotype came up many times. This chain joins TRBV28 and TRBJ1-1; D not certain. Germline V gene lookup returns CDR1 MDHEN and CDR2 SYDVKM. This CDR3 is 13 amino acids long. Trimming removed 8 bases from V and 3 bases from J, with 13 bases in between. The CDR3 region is CASLQRYDTEAFF. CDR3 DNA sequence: TGTGCCAGCCTGCAAAGGTATGACACTGAAGCTTTCTTT.

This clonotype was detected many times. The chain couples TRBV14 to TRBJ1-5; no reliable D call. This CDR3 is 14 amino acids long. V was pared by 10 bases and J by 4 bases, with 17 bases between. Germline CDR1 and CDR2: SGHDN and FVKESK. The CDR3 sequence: CATVGNLTNQPQHF. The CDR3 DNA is TGTGCCACCGTAGGTAACCTTACAAATCAGCCCCAGCATTTT. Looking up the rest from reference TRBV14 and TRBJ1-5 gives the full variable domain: EAGVTQFPSHSVIEKGQTVTLRCDPISGHDNLYWYRRVMGKEIKFLLHFVKESKQDESGMPNNRFLAERTGGTYSTLKVQPAELEDSGVYFCATVGNLTNQPQHFGDGTRLSIL.

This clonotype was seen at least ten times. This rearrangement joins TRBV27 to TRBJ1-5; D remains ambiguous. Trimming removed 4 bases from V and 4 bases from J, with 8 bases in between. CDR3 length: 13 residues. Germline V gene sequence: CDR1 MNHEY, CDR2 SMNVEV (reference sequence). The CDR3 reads CASSWTENQPQHF. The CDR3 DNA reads TGTGCCAGCAGTTGGACGGAAAATCAGCCCCAGCATTTT.

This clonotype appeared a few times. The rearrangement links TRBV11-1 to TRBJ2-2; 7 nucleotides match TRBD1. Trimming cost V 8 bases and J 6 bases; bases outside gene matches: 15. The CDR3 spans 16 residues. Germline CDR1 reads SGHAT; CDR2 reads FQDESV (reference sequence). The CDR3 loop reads CASGPDRAAWPGELFF. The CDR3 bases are TGTGCCAGCGGCCCAGACAGGGCGGCATGGCCCGGGGAGCTGTTTTTT.

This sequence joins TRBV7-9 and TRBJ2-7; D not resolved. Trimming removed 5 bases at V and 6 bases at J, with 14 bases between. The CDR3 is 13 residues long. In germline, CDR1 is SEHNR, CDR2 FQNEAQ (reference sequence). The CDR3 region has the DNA TGTGCCAGCAGCCCAAAAGGTGGCTCCGAGCAGTACTTC. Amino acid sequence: CASSPKGGSEQYF. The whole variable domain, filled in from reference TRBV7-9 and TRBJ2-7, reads DTGVSQNPRHKITKRGQNVTFRCDPISEHNRLYWYRQTLGQGPEFLTYFQNEAQLEKSRLLSDRFSAERPKGSFSTLEIQRTEQGDSAMYLCASSPKGGSEQYFGPGTRLTVT.

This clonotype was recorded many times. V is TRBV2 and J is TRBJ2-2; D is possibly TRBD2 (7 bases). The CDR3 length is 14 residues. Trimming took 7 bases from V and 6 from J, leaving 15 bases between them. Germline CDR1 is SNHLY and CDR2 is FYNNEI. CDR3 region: CASMGGLRAGELFF. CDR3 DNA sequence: TGTGCCAGCATGGGGGGGCTGAGGGCCGGGGAGCTGTTTTTT.

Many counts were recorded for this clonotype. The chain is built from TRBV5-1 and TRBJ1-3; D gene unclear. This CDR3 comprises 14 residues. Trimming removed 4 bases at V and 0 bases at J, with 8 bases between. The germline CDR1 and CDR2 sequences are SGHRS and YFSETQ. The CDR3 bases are TGCGCCAGCAGCCCTTCGGACTCTGGAAACACCATATATTTT. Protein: CASSPSDSGNTIYF.

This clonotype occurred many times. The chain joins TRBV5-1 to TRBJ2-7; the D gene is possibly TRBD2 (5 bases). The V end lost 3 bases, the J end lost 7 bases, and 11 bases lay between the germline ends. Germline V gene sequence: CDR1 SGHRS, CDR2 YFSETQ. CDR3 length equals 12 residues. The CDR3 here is CASSSPGGEQYF. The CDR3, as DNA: TGCGCCAGCAGCTCCCCCGGAGGAGAGCAGTACTTC.

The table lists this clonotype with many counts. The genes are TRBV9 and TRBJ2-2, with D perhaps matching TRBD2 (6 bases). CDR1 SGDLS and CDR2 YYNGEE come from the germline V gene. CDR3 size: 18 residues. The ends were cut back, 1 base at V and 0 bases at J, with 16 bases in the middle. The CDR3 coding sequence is TGTGCCAGCAGCGTACAAAGGGGCGGGACCGCGAACACCGGGGAGCTGTTTTTT. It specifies CASSVQRGGTANTGELFF.

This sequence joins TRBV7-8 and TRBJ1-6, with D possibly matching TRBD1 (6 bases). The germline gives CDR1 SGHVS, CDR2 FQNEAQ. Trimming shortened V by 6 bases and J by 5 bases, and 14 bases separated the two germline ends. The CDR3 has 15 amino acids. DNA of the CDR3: TGTGCCAGCAGGCCCGGGACACTTAATAATTCACCCCTCCACTTT. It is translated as CASRPGTLNNSPLHF. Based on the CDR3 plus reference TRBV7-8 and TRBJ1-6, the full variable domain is GAGVSQSPRYKVAKRGQDVALRCDPISGHVSLFWYQQALGQGPEFLTYFQNEAQLDKSGLPSDRFFAERPEGSVSTLKIQRTQQEDSAVYLCASRPGTLNNSPLHFGNGTRLTVT.

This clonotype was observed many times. The CDR3 loop reads CASTDTRNQPQHF. In DNA form, the CDR3 reads TGTGCCAGTACTGACACCCGCAATCAGCCCCAGCATTTT. The rearrangement uses TRBV19 and TRBJ1-5; D not resolved. This CDR3 contains 13 residues. Germline V gene sequence: CDR1 LNHDA, CDR2 SQIVND (reference sequence). V dropped 7 bases and J dropped 2 bases, with 9 bases sitting between them.

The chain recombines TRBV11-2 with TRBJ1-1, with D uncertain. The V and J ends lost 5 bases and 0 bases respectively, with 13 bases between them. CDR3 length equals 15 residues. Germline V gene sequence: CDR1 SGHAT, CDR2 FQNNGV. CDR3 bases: TGTGCCAGCAGCCCCTGGGAGACCCTGAACACTGAAGCTTTCTTT. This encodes CASSPWETLNTEAFF. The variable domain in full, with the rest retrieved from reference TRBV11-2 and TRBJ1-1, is EAGVAQSPRYKIIEKRQSVAFWCNPISGHATLYWYQQILGQGPKLLIQFQNNGVVDDSQLPKDRFSAERLKGVDSTLKIQPAKLEDSAVYLCASSPWETLNTEAFFGQGTRLTVV.

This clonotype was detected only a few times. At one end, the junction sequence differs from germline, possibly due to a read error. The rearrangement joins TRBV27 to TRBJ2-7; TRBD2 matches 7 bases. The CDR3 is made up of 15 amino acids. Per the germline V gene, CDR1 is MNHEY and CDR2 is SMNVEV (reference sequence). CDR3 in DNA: TGTGCCAGCAGTTCCAGGATTAGCGGGCCCTACGAGCAGTCCTTC. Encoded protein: CASSSRISGPYEQSF.

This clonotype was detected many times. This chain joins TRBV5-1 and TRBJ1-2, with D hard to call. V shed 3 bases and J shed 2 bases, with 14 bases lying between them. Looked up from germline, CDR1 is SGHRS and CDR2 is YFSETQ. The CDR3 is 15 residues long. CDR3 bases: TGCGCCAGCAGCTCTGGACGGCAGACCAACTATGGCTACACCTTC. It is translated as CASSSGRQTNYGYTF.

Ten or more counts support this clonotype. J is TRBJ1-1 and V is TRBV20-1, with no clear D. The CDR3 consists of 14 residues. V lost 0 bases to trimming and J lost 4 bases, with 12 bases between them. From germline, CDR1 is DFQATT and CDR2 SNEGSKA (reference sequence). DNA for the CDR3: TGCAGTGCTAGAGAGTCCGGGGTTAGCACTGAAGCTTTCTTT. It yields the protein CSARESGVSTEAFF.